The clone carrying this T cell receptor (beta chain) has just a few counts. Its antigen is undetermined. This CDR3 has 13 amino acids. Sorted cells reached over 95% purity in every population. These data are taken from a study of beta chain features in type 1 diabetes. Overall study: Patient and healthy donor groups were alike in age, gender and cell yields.

Reverse transcribing all isolated RNA meant expressed TCRB transcripts were sequenced. TCRdb's table, derived via immunoSEQ multiplex PCR, lists solely in-frame clones and lacks some. The sample consists of over 700,000 clones, 15% to 20% of them appearing once. Overall study findings and caveats: TCRB repertoires of naive, central memory and Treg cells appeared more similar among patients than among healthy donors. There were fewer insertions and more deletions at the VDJ junctions of type 1 diabetes patients.

The source of this sequence is a young woman in good health. J is TRBJ1-2 and V is TRBV21-1; no check of the table's D call, TRBD1, against the DNA was made. TRBV21-1 is marked as a pseudogene. Sequences were obtained from naive CD4+ T cells from blood. CDR3 sequence: CASHPQENYGYTF. In DNA, the CDR3 is TGTGCCAGCCACCCCCAGGAAAACTATGGCTACACCTTC.